The 23 T cell receptor beta chains below all came from one sample that was sequenced in a study of cytomegalovirus exposure and HLA in healthy donors. In the PCR, 60 Vbeta and 13 Jbeta primers were used. Generated by immunoSEQ multiplex PCR, the TCRdb table keeps only in-frame clones and is missing some. The sample records approximately 220,000 clones, 70% to 80% being singletons. The sample was PBMCs. These receptors all stem from a girl aged 2 to 10 in good health and CMV-seronegative.

This clone was picked up a small number of times. The J gene is TRBJ2-1, the V gene TRBV19; 9 bases fit TRBD1. The CDR3 is 14 amino acids. V was clipped by 5 bases and J by 9 bases; unmatched bases: 8. From germline, CDR1 is LNHDA and CDR2 SQIVND (reference sequence). CDR3 DNA: TGTGCCAGTAGTCGACAGGGGGTTGAGGGTGAGCAGTTCTTC. Its translation: CASSRQGVEGEQFF.

The chain employs TRBV7-3 and TRBJ2-2, with D possibly being TRBD1 (5 bases). Germline-derived CDR1 and CDR2 are SGHTA and FQGTGA. V shed 3 bases and J shed 7 bases, with 6 bases lying between them. This CDR3 contains 12 residues. CDR3 region: CASSFRVGELFF. CDR3 in DNA: TGTGCCAGCAGCTTCAGGGTCGGGGAGCTGTTTTTT.

This chain links TRBV9 with TRBJ1-5; tentative D call: TRBD1 (5 bases). The germline V gene has CDR1 SGDLS and CDR2 YYNGEE. The CDR3 is 14 amino acids. Deletions cut 5 bases from V and 3 bases from J, with 12 bases between. The CDR3 DNA follows: TGTGCCAGCAGGCCAAAGGGGAACAATCAGCCCCAGCATTTT. It is translated as CASRPKGNNQPQHF.

This chain joins TRBV15 and TRBJ2-1; TRBD2 agrees at 9 bases. CDR3 length: 16 residues. Germline loops: CDR1 LNHNV, CDR2 YYDKDF (reference sequence). The ends lost 4 bases at V and 0 bases at J; junction bases unmatched: 4. CDR3 amino acids: CATSKGLAASYNEQFF. The CDR3 bases are TGTGCCACCAGCAAGGGACTAGCTGCCTCCTACAATGAGCAGTTCTTC.

The gene calls are TRBV5-1 and TRBJ2-7, with D possibly being TRBD2 (5 bases). The germline V gene has CDR1 SGHRS and CDR2 YFSETQ. This CDR3 is built from 16 residues. Trimming left V 1 base short and J 4 bases short, with 18 bases between. CDR3 DNA: TGCGCCAGCAGCTTGACGGGAAGCGGAGGTATATACGAGCAGTACTTC. This sequence encodes CASSLTGSGGIYEQYF.

The chain links TRBV19 to TRBJ1-5, with D unresolved. Trimming took off 0 bases at V and 3 bases at J, with 6 bases between the two ends. This CDR3 is 14 amino acids long. From germline, CDR1 is LNHDA and CDR2 SQIVND (reference sequence). CDR3 DNA: TGTGCCAGTAGTATAGAACCACTCAATCAGCCCCAGCATTTT. It encodes CASSIEPLNQPQHF.

The V call is TRBV10-3, the J call TRBJ1-3; D remains ambiguous. Germline CDR1 and CDR2: ENHRY and SYGVKD. The CDR3 is made up of 17 amino acids. Deletions cut 6 bases from V and 0 bases from J, with 18 bases between. CDR3 loop: CAISATRDGSSGNTIYF. CDR3 DNA sequence: TGTGCCATCAGCGCTACCCGCGACGGGAGCTCTGGAAACACCATATATTTT.

This sequence joins TRBV4-1 and TRBJ1-2; D is unclear. The CDR3 is 12 amino acids. The V and J ends lost 0 bases and 7 bases respectively, with 6 bases between them. Looked up from germline, CDR1 is MGHRA and CDR2 is YSYEKL. The CDR3: CASSQDTGGYTF. CDR3 sequence (DNA): TGCGCCAGCAGCCAAGATACCGGTGGCTACACCTTC.

V usage is TRBV7-9 and J usage is TRBJ1-1, with D perhaps TRBD1 (6 bases). Trimming stripped 3 bases from V and 1 base from J, with 18 bases between. Germline CDR1 and CDR2: SEHNR and FQNEAQ (reference sequence). This CDR3 contains 17 residues. The CDR3 nucleotides read TGTGCCAGCAGCTTCGATCGAACAAGGGGGACGAACACTGAAGCTTTCTTT. This translates into CASSFDRTRGTNTEAFF.

This chain uses TRBV6-5 with TRBJ1-2; D possibly corresponds to TRBD1 (5 bases). V dropped 5 bases and J dropped 2 bases, with 9 bases sitting between them. The CDR3 runs 13 residues. Germline CDR1 is MNHEY and CDR2 is SVGAGI. The CDR3 region has the DNA TGTGCCAGCAGTAACGACAGAAACTATGGCTACACCTTC. Its translation: CASSNDRNYGYTF.

The chain links TRBV7-3 to TRBJ2-3; 10 positions match TRBD2. Germline V gene sequence: CDR1 SGHTA, CDR2 FQGTGA. The length of the CDR3 is 15 residues. The junction had 3 bases not matched to a gene; V was cut back by 4 bases and J by 2 bases. CDR3 sequence: CASSSSGGVTDTQYF. CDR3 nucleotides: TGTGCCAGCAGCTCGAGCGGGGGGGTCACAGATACGCAGTATTTT.

This sequence joins TRBV5-1 and TRBJ2-1, with 9 bases lining up with TRBD2. The CDR3 consists of 14 residues. Germline V CDR1 and CDR2: SGHRS, YFSETQ. With 6 bases clipped from V and 2 bases from J, the junction kept 3 bases outside the gene matches. CDR3 residues: CASNPSGAYNEQFF. The CDR3 coding sequence is TGCGCCAGCAACCCTAGCGGGGCCTACAATGAGCAGTTCTTC.

This clone showed up just once. The rearrangement uses TRBV12-5 and TRBJ1-1, with 7 bases identical to TRBD1. The junction had 11 bases not matched to a gene; V was cut back by 6 bases and J by 4 bases. Germline lookup yields CDR1 LGHNT and CDR2 FRNRAP. This CDR3 has 15 amino acids. CDR3 nucleotides: TGTGCTAGTGGAGGAGGGGGCGCCTTGCTCACTGAAGCTTTCTTT. Protein product: CASGGGGALLTEAFF. The whole variable domain, filled in from reference TRBV12-5 and TRBJ1-1, reads DARVTQTPRHKVTEMGQEVTMRCQPILGHNTVFWYRQTMMQGLELLAYFRNRAPLDDSGMPKDRFSAEMPDATLATLKIQPSEPRDSAVYFCASGGGGALLTEAFFGQGTRLTVV.

V gene TRBV19 combines with J gene TRBJ2-3, with D maybe TRBD2 (5 bases). The CDR3 spans 15 residues. V was trimmed by 5 bases and J by 1 base, leaving 13 bases between them. Germline CDR1 LNHDA, CDR2 SQIVND (reference sequence). The CDR3 loop is CASSFRGSGTDTQYF. Written as DNA, the CDR3 is TGTGCCAGTAGTTTCCGGGGTAGCGGCACAGATACGCAGTATTTT. Full variable domain (outside the CDR3, taken from reference TRBV19 and TRBJ2-3): DGGITQSPKYLFRKEGQNVTLSCEQNLNHDAMYWYRQDPGQGLRLIYYSQIVNDFQKGDIAEGYSVSREKKESFPLTVTSAQKNPTAFYLCASSFRGSGTDTQYFGPGTRLTVL.

The chain is built from TRBV15 and TRBJ2-1; TRBD2 matches 9 bases. V lost 7 bases, J lost 10 bases, and 17 bases stayed unmatched. CDR1 LNHNV and CDR2 YYDKDF come from the germline V gene (reference sequence). This CDR3 is 16 amino acids long. CDR3 loop: CATTPEGSGRRDEQFF. In DNA, the CDR3 is TGTGCCACCACCCCGGAAGGTAGCGGGAGAAGGGACGAGCAGTTCTTC.

The chain couples TRBV12-5 to TRBJ2-5; TRBD2 matches 8 bases. There are 16 residues in the CDR3. From germline, CDR1 is LGHNT and CDR2 FRNRAP. The ends lost 5 bases at V and 3 bases at J; junction bases unmatched: 11. CDR3 sequence: CASGPAIGGGEETQYF. As DNA, the CDR3 is TGTGCTAGTGGTCCCGCGATCGGGGGGGGAGAAGAGACCCAGTACTTC.

The chain joins TRBV2 to TRBJ1-4, with D possibly being TRBD1 (6 bases). Germline V gene data show CDR1 as SNHLY and CDR2 as FYNNEI. The V end was cut by 1 base, the J end by 7 bases, with 13 bases between. The CDR3 loop spans 15 amino acids. CDR3 nucleotides: TGTGCCAGCAGTGAAGGGAGGCGAGGGGGTGAAAAACTGTTTTTT. This encodes CASSEGRRGGEKLFF.

The chain combines TRBV19 with TRBJ1-2; D gene unclear. CDR1 and CDR2 (germline): LNHDA, SQIVND (reference sequence). The ends were cut back, 5 bases at V and 1 base at J, with 11 bases in the middle. The CDR3 extends over 14 amino acids. CDR3 sequence reads: CASSARNNNYGYTF. The CDR3 DNA follows: TGTGCCAGTAGTGCCAGAAACAATAACTATGGCTACACCTTC.

The genes are TRBV5-1 and TRBJ2-1; weak D call: TRBD2 (5 bases). Looked up from germline, CDR1 is SGHRS and CDR2 is YFSETQ. Trimming took off 4 bases at V and 2 bases at J, with 13 bases between the two ends. The CDR3 is 15 residues long. In nucleotides, the CDR3 is TGCGCCAGCAGCCAGCGTGCACTAGCCTACAATGAGCAGTTCTTC. It yields the protein CASSQRALAYNEQFF.

The J gene is TRBJ2-7, the V gene TRBV7-7; 9 nucleotides agree with TRBD2. Germline loops: CDR1 SSHAT, CDR2 FNYEAQ (reference sequence). The length of the CDR3 is 15 residues. Losses at the gene ends were 0 bases for V and 3 bases for J; bases not matched to a gene: 3. CDR3 region: CASSLASGGRYEQYF. The CDR3 DNA follows: TGTGCCAGCAGCTTAGCTAGCGGGGGACGCTACGAGCAGTACTTC.

The chain uses TRBV5-1 and TRBJ2-2; 12 nucleotides line up with TRBD1. J lost 7 bases, V lost 4 bases, and 5 bases had no gene match. This CDR3 contains 15 residues. Germline values: CDR1 SGHRS, CDR2 YFSETQ. The CDR3 region has the DNA TGCGCCAGCAGCAGGGACAGGGGGCGCGGCGGGGAGCTGTTTTTT. Its translation is CASSRDRGRGGELFF. The full variable domain, its missing parts supplied by reference TRBV5-1 and TRBJ2-2, is KAGVTQTPRYLIKTRGQQVTLSCSPISGHRSVSWYQQTPGQGLQFLFEYFSETQRNKGNFPGRFSGRQFSNSRSEMNVSTLELGDSALYLCASSRDRGRGGELFFGEGSRLTVL.

The chain employs TRBV2 and TRBJ2-1; D call uncertain. CDR1 and CDR2 from the germline V gene are SNHLY and FYNNEI. V was cut by 4 bases and J by 0 bases, with 10 bases left in between. CDR3 length: 15 amino acids. CDR3 sequence: CASSARLTSYNEQFF. CDR3 nucleotides: TGTGCCAGCAGTGCCCGACTGACCTCCTACAATGAGCAGTTCTTC. The full variable domain, completed using reference TRBV2 and TRBJ2-1, is EPEVTQTPSHQVTQMGQEVILRCVPISNHLYFYWYRQILGQKVEFLVSFYNNEISEKSEIFDDQFSVERPDGSNFTLKIRSTKLEDSAMYFCASSARLTSYNEQFFGPGTRLTVL.

The chain carries TRBV11-2 and TRBJ2-2; D is possibly TRBD1 (5 bases). Germline CDR1 SGHAT, CDR2 FQNNGV. This CDR3 contains 14 residues. The ends were cut back, 1 base at V and 5 bases at J, with 8 bases in the middle. CDR3 DNA sequence: TGTGCCAGCAGCTTAGTAGGGGCTACCGGGGAGCTGTTTTTT. Protein product: CASSLVGATGELFF. The variable domain in full, completed from reference TRBV11-2 and TRBJ2-2, reads EAGVAQSPRYKIIEKRQSVAFWCNPISGHATLYWYQQILGQGPKLLIQFQNNGVVDDSQLPKDRFSAERLKGVDSTLKIQPAKLEDSAVYLCASSLVGATGELFFGEGSRLTVL.